These 26 T cell receptor beta chains came from one sample sequenced in a study of blood T cell repertoires in COVID-19. The protocol was immunoSEQ multiplex PCR, while the TCRdb copy is restricted to in-frame clones and leaves out a portion. The data contain under 250,000 clones, about four fifths of them seen just once; the ten biggest clones take up 4.8%. The sequenced material came from PBMCs or T cells enriched from blood (not recorded which). These receptors were collected from a woman in her forties or fifties who had been exposed to COVID-19.

This chain links TRBV15 with TRBJ1-2, with 7 bases lining up with TRBD1. Germline values: CDR1 LNHNV, CDR2 YYDKDF (reference sequence). CDR3 length: 14 residues. The trim removed 0 bases at V and 6 bases at J, leaving 4 bases unmatched. The CDR3 spells CATSRDVGQDGYTF. The CDR3 DNA reads TGTGCCACCAGCAGAGACGTCGGACAGGATGGCTACACCTTC.

This rearrangement joins TRBV5-1 to TRBJ1-1, with TRBD1 matching over 8 bases. This CDR3 region has 15 residues. J lost 5 bases, V lost 4 bases, and 10 bases had no gene match. CDR1 and CDR2 (germline): SGHRS, YFSETQ. This chain's CDR3 is CASSHTVTGGTEAFF. As DNA, the CDR3 is TGCGCCAGCAGCCATACCGTTACAGGGGGAACTGAAGCTTTCTTT. The full variable domain, in which reference TRBV5-1 and TRBJ1-1 provide the parts outside the CDR3, is KAGVTQTPRYLIKTRGQQVTLSCSPISGHRSVSWYQQTPGQGLQFLFEYFSETQRNKGNFPGRFSGRQFSNSRSEMNVSTLELGDSALYLCASSHTVTGGTEAFFGQGTRLTVV.

The chain is built from TRBV19 and TRBJ2-1; TRBD2 aligns across 9 bases. V was pared by 7 bases and J by 4 bases, with 2 bases of the junction left unmatched. CDR1 LNHDA and CDR2 SQIVND come from the germline V gene (reference sequence). This CDR3 comprises 13 residues. CDR3 in amino acids: CASMRGGYNEQFF. For the CDR3, the DNA is TGTGCCAGTATGCGGGGGGGATACAATGAGCAGTTCTTC.

This clone was picked up one time. The chain combines TRBV3-1 (or the pseudogene TRBV3-2) with TRBJ1-2; D is perhaps TRBD1 (5 bases). Germline V CDR1 and CDR2: LGHDT, YNNKEL (reference sequence). The V gene lost 1 base and the J gene lost 3 bases, with 12 bases spanning the gap. CDR3 length: 15 amino acids. The CDR3 is CASSQGRGDHYGYTF. CDR3 nucleotides: TGTGCCAGCAGCCAAGGCCGCGGGGACCACTATGGCTACACCTTC.

The chain recombines TRBV25-1 with TRBJ2-7, with a possible D match to TRBD2 (5 bases). This CDR3 is 16 amino acids long. Per germline, CDR1 MGHDK and CDR2 SYGVNS. V was shortened by 1 base and J by 0 bases, with 13 bases between the two germline ends. The CDR3 DNA follows: TGTGCCAGCAGTGAATCGCGCGGGCTACGCTCCTACGAGCAGTACTTC. Translating gives CASSESRGLRSYEQYF.

The genes are TRBV7-6 and TRBJ2-1, with 9 bases matching TRBD2. CDR1 is SGHVS, CDR2 FNYEAQ, per germline. Germline trimming cut 1 base from V and 2 bases from J; bases unmatched to any gene: 6. The CDR3 contains 17 residues. CDR3 bases: TGTGCCAGCAGCTTAGAGGTTGGCGGGGGGGCCTACAATGAGCAGTTCTTC. This encodes CASSLEVGGGAYNEQFF.

V and J are TRBV4-1 and TRBJ2-4, with a tentative D call TRBD2 (6 bases). Trimming pared 0 bases from V and 10 bases from J, leaving 19 bases between. The CDR3 is 16 residues long. The germline V gene encodes CDR1 MGHRA and CDR2 YSYEKL. The CDR3 DNA is TGCGCCAGCAGCCAAGAAGAGTGGGCAGGGACTTGGATTCAGTACTTC. This codes for CASSQEEWAGTWIQYF.

This chain connects TRBV6-1 to TRBJ2-1, with D possibly TRBD1 on 6 matching bases. The length of the CDR3 is 16 residues. Germline CDR1 and CDR2: MNHNS and SASEGT. Trimming left V 1 base short and J 5 bases short, with 15 bases between. The CDR3 sequence is CASSEGDRWVDNEQFF. CDR3 in DNA: TGTGCCAGCAGTGAAGGCGACAGGTGGGTTGACAATGAGCAGTTCTTC.

The chain has TRBV30 and TRBJ2-7; 7 bases are shared with TRBD1. CDR3 length: 13 amino acids. The V gene's germline CDR1 is GTSNPN and CDR2 SVGIG (reference sequence). V was pared by 3 bases and J by 2 bases, with 4 bases of the junction left unmatched. CDR3 in amino acids: CAWRTGQAYEQYF. For the CDR3, the DNA is TGTGCCTGGAGGACCGGACAGGCCTACGAGCAGTACTTC.

The V and J genes are TRBV7-6 and TRBJ2-1, with a tentative D call TRBD1 (5 bases). CDR1 and CDR2 from the germline V gene are SGHVS and FNYEAQ. Trimming took off 1 base at V and 8 bases at J, with 12 bases between the two ends. CDR3 length: 14 amino acids. CDR3 loop: CASSLGQGGDEQFF. The CDR3 DNA sequence: TGTGCCAGCAGCTTAGGGCAGGGTGGGGATGAGCAGTTCTTC.

The V and J genes are TRBV10-3 and TRBJ2-3, with D possibly matching TRBD2 (6 bases). The CDR3 is 13 amino acids. Germline lookup yields CDR1 ENHRY and CDR2 SYGVKD. V lost 10 bases and J lost 8, with 19 bases in between. CDR3 loop: CATMGPGGGTQYF. In DNA form, the CDR3 reads TGTGCCACCATGGGACCCGGGGGTGGTACGCAGTATTTT.

This chain connects TRBV6-5 to TRBJ1-1; D ambiguous. CDR1 MNHEY and CDR2 SVGAGI come from the germline V gene. This CDR3 has 14 amino acids. The germline V and J ends were trimmed by 7 bases and 1 base, with 13 bases remaining between them. As DNA, the CDR3 is TGTGCCAGCACCCTACGGGGAGAGAACACTGAAGCTTTCTTT. Its translation is CASTLRGENTEAFF.

This chain connects TRBV9 to TRBJ2-2; D is ambiguous. With 0 bases removed from V and 3 bases from J, the gap between germline ends came to 3 bases. CDR1 is SGDLS, CDR2 YYNGEE, per germline. The length of the CDR3 is 13 residues. CDR3 sequence reads: CASSVAYTGELFF. The DNA of the CDR3 is TGTGCCAGCAGCGTAGCGTACACCGGGGAGCTGTTTTTT.

This rearrangement joins TRBV6-1 to TRBJ2-1; a weak D match, TRBD2 (6 bases). The CDR3 is 13 residues long. V was cut by 5 bases and J by 8 bases, with 13 bases left in between. The germline CDR1 and CDR2 sequences are MNHNS and SASEGT. The CDR3: CASSSMTRDEQFF. The CDR3 nucleotides are TGTGCCAGCAGTTCCATGACTAGGGATGAGCAGTTCTTC.

This clone showed up just once. V usage is TRBV11-3 and J usage is TRBJ2-2; 12 bases agree with TRBD2. Germline V gene lookup returns CDR1 SGHNT and CDR2 YENEEA. V lost 5 bases, J lost 4 bases, and 2 bases stayed unmatched. The CDR3 runs 15 residues. The CDR3 sequence: CASSPLAGGTGELFF. Here the CDR3 DNA reads TGTGCCAGCAGCCCACTAGCGGGGGGCACCGGGGAGCTGTTTTTT.

This chain joins TRBV4-2 and TRBJ2-3; D is possibly TRBD1 (8 bases). The CDR3 has 17 amino acids. The germline V and J ends were trimmed by 0 bases and 3 bases, with 16 bases remaining between them. Germline V gene lookup returns CDR1 LGHNA and CDR2 YNFKEQ. CDR3 region: CASSQENRGTKTDTQYF. DNA of the CDR3: TGTGCCAGCAGCCAAGAAAACAGGGGGACTAAAACAGATACGCAGTATTTT.

The chain carries TRBV28 and TRBJ1-5; TRBD1 matches 10 bases. The CDR3 covers 14 residues. CDR1 is MDHEN and CDR2 is SYDVKM in the germline V gene. J lost 5 bases, V lost 5 bases, and 3 bases had no gene match. The CDR3 here is CASSPGTGDQPQHF. In DNA, the CDR3 is TGTGCCAGCAGTCCCGGGACAGGGGATCAGCCCCAGCATTTT.

The chain carries TRBV7-9 and TRBJ1-2; a weak D match, TRBD1 (5 bases). Trimming took 0 bases from V and 7 from J, leaving 21 bases between them. The CDR3 length is 17 residues. Looked up from germline, CDR1 is SEHNR and CDR2 is FQNEAQ (reference sequence). The CDR3 loop reads CASSLAVRDLSKGGYTF. As DNA, the CDR3 is TGTGCCAGCAGCTTAGCGGTCAGGGACTTGTCGAAGGGTGGCTACACCTTC.

This clone was seen once. The chain combines TRBV12-3 or TRBV12-4 with TRBJ1-1, with a possible D match to TRBD1 (5 bases). The CDR3 is 12 amino acids. Trimming removed 6 bases at V and 10 bases at J, with 15 bases between. CDR3 sequence (DNA): TGTGCCAGCAGCCCTACAGGACAAATAGCTTTCTTT. Translation: CASSPTGQIAFF.

This clone was recorded a few times. The chain employs TRBV19 and TRBJ2-6; D might be TRBD1 (6 bases). The V gene's germline CDR1 is LNHDA and CDR2 SQIVND (reference sequence). V lost 4 bases to trimming and J lost 4 bases, with 11 bases between them. The length of the CDR3 is 15 residues. The CDR3 DNA reads as TGTGCCAGTAGTAAGGCAGGGGTAGGGGCCAACGTCCTGACTTTC. This gives the protein CASSKAGVGANVLTF.

The chain has TRBV28 and TRBJ1-2; 10 nucleotides align to TRBD1. The CDR3 loop spans 14 amino acids. Germline V lookup: CDR1 MDHEN, CDR2 SYDVKM. V lost 6 bases and J lost 8; bases outside the gene matches: 9. The CDR3 nucleotides read TGTGCCAGCAGACCTCACGGGACAGGGGACGGCTACACCTTC. This gives the protein CASRPHGTGDGYTF.

The chain recombines TRBV7-2 with TRBJ2-3, with D uncertain. V lost 1 base and J lost 2, with 10 bases in between. CDR3 length equals 15 residues. Germline-derived CDR1 and CDR2 are SGHTA and FQGNSA. The CDR3 sequence is CASSLGPHITDTQYF. DNA of the CDR3: TGTGCCAGCAGCTTAGGGCCCCATATCACAGATACGCAGTATTTT.

This clone occurred once. This chain's CDR3 is CASSWGETRLSGNTIYF. DNA for the CDR3: TGTGCCAGCAGCTGGGGGGAAACAAGACTCTCTGGAAACACCATATATTTT. The genes are TRBV5-6 and TRBJ1-3; weak D call: TRBD1 (5 bases). The germline gives CDR1 SGHDT, CDR2 YYEEEE. The CDR3 has 17 residues. V was clipped by 3 bases and J by 0 bases, with 16 bases between them.

The CDR3 is CASSERTGVNTEAFF. For the CDR3, the DNA is TGTGCCAGCAGTGAACGGACAGGGGTAAACACTGAAGCTTTCTTT. V is TRBV28 and J is TRBJ1-1, with 9 bases fitting TRBD1. Per the germline V gene, CDR1 is MDHEN and CDR2 is SYDVKM. Germline trimming cut 5 bases from V and 2 bases from J; bases unmatched to any gene: 6. The CDR3 has 15 amino acids.

The chain couples TRBV12-1 to TRBJ1-1; the table's TRBD1 call for D was not verified on the DNA. TRBV12-1 is a known pseudogene. This CDR3 has 17 amino acids. CDR3 sequence reads: CASSFAGTGGAKTEAFF. The CDR3 nucleotides read TGTGCCAGCAGCTTTGCCGGGACAGGGGGCGCAAAGACTGAAGCTTTCTTT.

The V call is TRBV19, the J call TRBJ2-3, with 7 bases matching TRBD1. CDR3 size: 15 residues. J gave up 5 bases and V 6 bases, and 11 bases lay outside the gene matches. The germline CDR1 and CDR2 sequences are LNHDA and SQIVND (reference sequence). CDR3 amino acids: CASSLRQGWEDTQYF. The CDR3 DNA reads TGTGCCAGTAGCCTAAGACAGGGTTGGGAAGATACGCAGTATTTT. The entire variable domain, with the rest obtained from reference TRBV19 and TRBJ2-3, is as follows: DGGITQSPKYLFRKEGQNVTLSCEQNLNHDAMYWYRQDPGQGLRLIYYSQIVNDFQKGDIAEGYSVSREKKESFPLTVTSAQKNPTAFYLCASSLRQGWEDTQYFGPGTRLTVL.